The 16 T cell receptor beta chains below all came from one sample that was sequenced in a study of STAT5B mutations in CD4+ large granular lymphocyte leukemia. This table comes from immunoSEQ multiplex PCR, and its TCRdb copy is limited to in-frame clones, with some not included. The sample holds approximately 39,000 clones, roughly 85% seen once. The sequenced sample was CD4+ T cells from blood buffy coats. These receptors came from a human donor in good health.

The chain joins TRBV6-5 to TRBJ2-1, with D perhaps matching TRBD2 (7 bases). V was trimmed by 4 bases and J by 6 bases, leaving 10 bases between them. Germline lookup yields CDR1 MNHEY and CDR2 SVGAGI. The CDR3 has 13 residues. CDR3 loop: CASSSGGPNEQFF. As DNA, the CDR3 is TGTGCCAGCAGTTCCGGGGGGCCCAATGAGCAGTTCTTC.

The chain is built from TRBV10-3 and TRBJ2-3; 12 bases align to TRBD2. The CDR3 spans 15 residues. V was clipped by 0 bases and J by 10 bases; unmatched bases: 5. Germline-derived CDR1 and CDR2 are ENHRY and SYGVKD. CDR3 protein: CAISESTSGGVAQYF. The CDR3 region has the DNA TGTGCCATCAGTGAGTCGACTAGCGGGGGTGTCGCGCAGTATTTT.

V and J are TRBV6-1 and TRBJ2-3; 12 positions match TRBD2. In germline, CDR1 is MNHNS, CDR2 SASEGT. V shed 4 bases, J shed 1 base, and the junction held 0 bases outside the gene matches. The CDR3 consists of 15 residues. In DNA form, the CDR3 reads TGTGCCAGCAGTGGGACTAGCGGGGGCACAGATACGCAGTATTTT. This encodes CASSGTSGGTDTQYF.

This clone was observed a single time. The CDR3 is CASSLGQGRYEQYF. CDR3 in DNA: TGTGCCAGTAGTCTGGGACAGGGGAGGTACGAGCAGTACTTC. The chain uses TRBV19 and TRBJ2-7, with 10 positions matching TRBD1. V shed 5 bases, J shed 4 bases, and the junction held 5 bases outside the gene matches. Germline V gene sequence: CDR1 LNHDA, CDR2 SQIVND (reference sequence). This CDR3 spans 14 amino acids.

V and J are TRBV19 and TRBJ2-3, with D possibly called TRBD1 or TRBD2 (5 bases each). This CDR3 is built from 14 residues. V was clipped by 10 bases and J by 1 base, with 15 bases between them. CDR1 LNHDA and CDR2 SQIVND come from the germline V gene (reference sequence). The CDR3 region has the DNA TGTGCCACCGACGGCATGGGGGGCACAGATACGCAGTATTTT. Its protein is CATDGMGGTDTQYF.

The genes are TRBV6-1 and TRBJ2-3; D uncertain. The V gene lost 4 bases and the J gene lost 2 bases, with 10 bases spanning the gap. Per the germline V gene, CDR1 is MNHNS and CDR2 is SASEGT. The CDR3 runs to 14 residues. CDR3 in amino acids: CASSGSASTDTQYF. As DNA, the CDR3 is TGTGCCAGCAGTGGGTCAGCGTCCACAGATACGCAGTATTTT.

The chain joins TRBV11-3 to TRBJ1-2; the D gene is possibly TRBD1 (5 bases). Germline assignment: CDR1 SGHNT and CDR2 YENEEA. V was pared by 6 bases and J by 6 bases, with 14 bases between. CDR3 size: 13 residues. DNA of the CDR3: TGTGCCAGCAGTTCCAACCCAGGGAATGGCTACACCTTC. Amino acid sequence: CASSSNPGNGYTF.

The V gene is TRBV5-1, the J gene TRBJ2-3; 14 nucleotides align to TRBD2. CDR3 length: 19 amino acids. Germline CDR1 SGHRS, CDR2 YFSETQ. The V segment lost 4 bases and the J segment 1 base; nucleotides outside the gene matches: 11. CDR3 amino acids: CASSENQLGLAGGTDTQYF. CDR3 sequence (DNA): TGCGCCAGCAGCGAAAATCAATTGGGACTAGCGGGGGGCACAGATACGCAGTATTTT. The whole variable domain, remainder taken from reference TRBV5-1 and TRBJ2-3, is KAGVTQTPRYLIKTRGQQVTLSCSPISGHRSVSWYQQTPGQGLQFLFEYFSETQRNKGNFPGRFSGRQFSNSRSEMNVSTLELGDSALYLCASSENQLGLAGGTDTQYFGPGTRLTVL.

The V call is TRBV7-9, the J call TRBJ2-7; D is undetermined. Germline CDR1 reads SEHNR; CDR2 reads FQNEAQ (reference sequence). V lost 1 base, J lost 4 bases, and 5 bases lay in between. CDR3 length: 12 residues. CDR3 DNA sequence: TGTGCCAGCAGCTTAGTGGCTTACGAGCAGTACTTC. Its protein product is CASSLVAYEQYF. Supplemented by reference TRBV7-9 and TRBJ2-7, the full variable domain reads DTGVSQNPRHKITKRGQNVTFRCDPISEHNRLYWYRQTLGQGPEFLTYFQNEAQLEKSRLLSDRFSAERPKGSFSTLEIQRTEQGDSAMYLCASSLVAYEQYFGPGTRLTVT.

The chain recombines TRBV5-4 with TRBJ1-1, with 10 nucleotides matching TRBD1. CDR1 and CDR2 (germline): SGHNT, YYREEE (reference sequence). This CDR3 contains 13 residues. V dropped 4 bases and J dropped 10; count of bases not matched to a gene: 7. The CDR3 DNA reads as TGTGCCAGCAGCCCACCCGGGACAGGGGTAGCTTTCTTT. Translating it yields CASSPPGTGVAFF.

The chain couples TRBV10-3 to TRBJ2-3; no reliable D call. Trimming cost V 2 bases and J 2 bases, with 8 bases left between them. The CDR3 is 14 residues long. CDR1 is ENHRY, CDR2 SYGVKD, per germline. DNA for the CDR3: TGTGCCATCAGTGAGGCCCTAGTCACAGATACGCAGTATTTT. Its protein is CAISEALVTDTQYF.

The chain is built from TRBV5-1 and TRBJ2-2, with 7 positions matching TRBD2. V trimming: 6 bases; J trimming: 4 bases; junction bases outside the gene matches: 12. CDR1 is SGHRS, CDR2 YFSETQ, per germline. The CDR3 is made up of 16 amino acids. The CDR3 region is CASNVGGRGLTGELFF. In DNA, the CDR3 is TGCGCCAGCAACGTGGGAGGGAGGGGTCTCACCGGGGAGCTGTTTTTT. Complete variable domain (other parts from reference TRBV5-1 and TRBJ2-2): KAGVTQTPRYLIKTRGQQVTLSCSPISGHRSVSWYQQTPGQGLQFLFEYFSETQRNKGNFPGRFSGRQFSNSRSEMNVSTLELGDSALYLCASNVGGRGLTGELFFGEGSRLTVL.

J is TRBJ1-1 and V is TRBV11-2; tentatively, D is TRBD1 (5 bases). Germline V gene data show CDR1 as SGHAT and CDR2 as FQNNGV. CDR3 length equals 15 residues. V was shortened by 2 bases and J by 1 base, with 11 bases between the two germline ends. DNA for the CDR3: TGTGCCAGCAGCTTATTTGGGGGAGGGAACACTGAAGCTTTCTTT. Translated: CASSLFGGGNTEAFF.

V and J are TRBV14 and TRBJ2-1; the match to TRBD2 covers 7 bases. After removal of 3 bases from V and 5 bases from J, the junction contained 10 bases not matched to a gene. Germline V gene sequence: CDR1 SGHDN, CDR2 FVKESK. The CDR3 spans 16 residues. In DNA form, the CDR3 reads TGTGCCAGCAGCCAGCCCCGGACTAGGGTCGACAATGAGCAGTTCTTC. Amino acids: CASSQPRTRVDNEQFF.

The chain links TRBV11-2 to TRBJ1-5; tentatively, D is TRBD1 (6 bases). With 1 base removed from V and 4 bases from J, the gap between germline ends came to 11 bases. The CDR3 is 15 amino acids. Per the germline V gene, CDR1 is SGHAT and CDR2 is FQNNGV. The CDR3 is CASSLGGQWNQPQHF. The CDR3 bases are TGTGCCAGCAGCTTAGGAGGACAGTGGAATCAGCCCCAGCATTTT. The variable domain in full, with the rest retrieved from reference TRBV11-2 and TRBJ1-5, is EAGVAQSPRYKIIEKRQSVAFWCNPISGHATLYWYQQILGQGPKLLIQFQNNGVVDDSQLPKDRFSAERLKGVDSTLKIQPAKLEDSAVYLCASSLGGQWNQPQHFGDGTRLSIL.

This chain connects TRBV30 to TRBJ2-7; 9 positions agree with TRBD1. Germline V CDR1 and CDR2: GTSNPN, SVGIG (reference sequence). V lost 8 bases to trimming and J lost 6 bases; unmatched junction nucleotides: 14. CDR3 length equals 14 residues. The CDR3 region has the DNA TGTGCCCGCCGGGACAGGGTGTCGCCATTCGAGCAGTACTTC. Protein sequence: CARRDRVSPFEQYF.